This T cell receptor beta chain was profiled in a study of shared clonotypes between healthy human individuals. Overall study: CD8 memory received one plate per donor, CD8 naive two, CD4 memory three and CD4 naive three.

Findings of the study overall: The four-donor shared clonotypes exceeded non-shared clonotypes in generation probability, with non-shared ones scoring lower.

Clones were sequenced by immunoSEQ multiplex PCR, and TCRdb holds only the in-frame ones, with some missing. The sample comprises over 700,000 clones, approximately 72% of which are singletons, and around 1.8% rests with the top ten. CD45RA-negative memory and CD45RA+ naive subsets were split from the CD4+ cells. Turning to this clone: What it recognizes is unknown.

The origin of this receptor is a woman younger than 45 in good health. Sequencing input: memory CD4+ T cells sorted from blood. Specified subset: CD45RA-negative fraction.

This chain's CDR3 is CASSLAGNSYEQYF. CDR3 sequence (DNA): TGCGCCAGCAGCTTGGCGGGGAACTCCTACGAGCAGTACTTC. V gene TRBV5-1 combines with J gene TRBJ2-7; TRBD2 is a possible D gene (5 bases). V was trimmed by 0 bases and J by 0 bases, leaving 7 bases between them. CDR1 is SGHRS and CDR2 is YFSETQ in the germline V gene. The CDR3 runs to 14 residues.